This TCR beta chain originates from a study of a mutant IDH1 vaccine in newly diagnosed glioma. A remark on this clone: Its antigen is still unknown.

Trimming removed 5 bases from V and 1 base from J, with 21 bases in between. Germline V gene lookup returns CDR1 SQVTM and CDR2 ANQGSEA. The CDR3 length is 16 residues. Sample time point: week 23, last vaccination. The investigators gave 300 ug of mutant IDH1 20-mer peptide in each vaccine dose, together with topical imiquimod. Profiling relied on immunoSEQ multiplex PCR, and the TCRdb table lists in-frame clones only, not all of them. The repertoire consists of 50,000 to 70,000 clones, with 81% occurring once and the leading ten covering about 8.8%. The clonotype was recovered from a woman in her thirties or forties with glioma. Some clones in this sample may be carry-over from other donors' samples. This material consisted of PBMCs, taken from a glioma patient whose treatment included an IDH1 peptide vaccine. V and J are TRBV29-1 and TRBJ2-7, with D possibly being TRBD2 (6 bases). The CDR3 DNA reads as TGCAGCGTTAAACTACGAAGGGACTTGCGATCCTACGAGCAGTACTTC. This gives the protein CSVKLRRDLRSYEQYF.